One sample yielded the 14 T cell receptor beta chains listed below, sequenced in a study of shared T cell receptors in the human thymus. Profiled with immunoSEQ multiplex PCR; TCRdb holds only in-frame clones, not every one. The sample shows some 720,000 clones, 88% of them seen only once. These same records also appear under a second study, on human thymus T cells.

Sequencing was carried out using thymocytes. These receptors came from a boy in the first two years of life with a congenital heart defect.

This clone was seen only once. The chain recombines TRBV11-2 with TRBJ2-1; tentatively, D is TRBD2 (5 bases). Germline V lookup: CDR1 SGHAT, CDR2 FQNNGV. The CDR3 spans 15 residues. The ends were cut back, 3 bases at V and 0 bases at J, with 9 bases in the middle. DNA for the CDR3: TGTGCCAGCAGCTTTCTAGCCTTCTCCTACAATGAGCAGTTCTTC. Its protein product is CASSFLAFSYNEQFF. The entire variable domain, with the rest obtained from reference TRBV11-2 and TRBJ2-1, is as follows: EAGVAQSPRYKIIEKRQSVAFWCNPISGHATLYWYQQILGQGPKLLIQFQNNGVVDDSQLPKDRFSAERLKGVDSTLKIQPAKLEDSAVYLCASSFLAFSYNEQFFGPGTRLTVL.

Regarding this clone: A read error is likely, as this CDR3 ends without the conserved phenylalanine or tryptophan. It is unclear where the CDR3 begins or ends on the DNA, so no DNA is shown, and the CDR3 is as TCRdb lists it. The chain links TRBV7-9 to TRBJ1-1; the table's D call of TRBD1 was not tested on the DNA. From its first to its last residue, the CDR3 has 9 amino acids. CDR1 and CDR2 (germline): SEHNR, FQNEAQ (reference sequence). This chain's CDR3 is CAILPHQVY.

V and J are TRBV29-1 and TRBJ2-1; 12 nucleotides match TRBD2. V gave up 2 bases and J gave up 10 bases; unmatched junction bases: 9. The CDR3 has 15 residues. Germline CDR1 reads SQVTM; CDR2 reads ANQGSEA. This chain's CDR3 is CSVETFSSGRAEQFF. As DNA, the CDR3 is TGCAGCGTTGAAACATTCTCTAGCGGGAGGGCCGAGCAGTTCTTC.

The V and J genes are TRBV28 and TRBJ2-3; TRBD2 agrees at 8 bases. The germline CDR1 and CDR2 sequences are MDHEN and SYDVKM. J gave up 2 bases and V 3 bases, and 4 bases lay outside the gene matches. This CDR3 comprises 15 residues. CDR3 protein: CASSFKREITDTQYF. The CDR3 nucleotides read TGTGCCAGCAGTTTCAAGCGGGAGATCACAGATACGCAGTATTTT.

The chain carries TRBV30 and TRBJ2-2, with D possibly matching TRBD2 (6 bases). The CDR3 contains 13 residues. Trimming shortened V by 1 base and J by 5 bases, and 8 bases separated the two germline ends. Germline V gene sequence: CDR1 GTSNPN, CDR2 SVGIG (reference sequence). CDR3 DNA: TGTGCCTGGAGTGGGGGGGTGACCGGGGAGCTGTTTTTT. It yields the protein CAWSGGVTGELFF.

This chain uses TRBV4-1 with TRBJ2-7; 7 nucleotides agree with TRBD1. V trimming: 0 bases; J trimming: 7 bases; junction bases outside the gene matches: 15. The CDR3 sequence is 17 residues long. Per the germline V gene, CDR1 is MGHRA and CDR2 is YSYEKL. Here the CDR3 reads CASSQDRGQDPSIEQYF. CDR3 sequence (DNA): TGCGCCAGCAGCCAAGATCGCGGACAGGATCCCTCTATTGAGCAGTACTTC.

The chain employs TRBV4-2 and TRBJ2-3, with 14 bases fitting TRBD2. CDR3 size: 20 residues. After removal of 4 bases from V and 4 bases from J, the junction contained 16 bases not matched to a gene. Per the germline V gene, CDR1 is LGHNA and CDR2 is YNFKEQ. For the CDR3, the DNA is TGTGCCAGCAGCCCGTCACCGGGACTAGCGGGAGTTTCGGTCGCAGATACGCAGTATTTT. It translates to CASSPSPGLAGVSVADTQYF.

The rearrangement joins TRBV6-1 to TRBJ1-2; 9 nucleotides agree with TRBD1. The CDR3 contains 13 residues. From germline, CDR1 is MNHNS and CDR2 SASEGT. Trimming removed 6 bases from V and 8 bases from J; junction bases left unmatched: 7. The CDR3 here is CASRAGTGNGYTF. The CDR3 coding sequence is TGTGCCAGCAGAGCCGGGACAGGGAACGGCTACACCTTC.

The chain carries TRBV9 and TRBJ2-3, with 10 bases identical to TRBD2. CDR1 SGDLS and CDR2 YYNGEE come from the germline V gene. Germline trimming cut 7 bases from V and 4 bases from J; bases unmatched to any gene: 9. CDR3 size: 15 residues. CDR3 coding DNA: TGTGCCAGCGGGGAGCGGGAGGGAAGATCAGATACGCAGTATTTT. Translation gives CASGEREGRSDTQYF. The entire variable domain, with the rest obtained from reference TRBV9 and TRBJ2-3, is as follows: DSGVTQTPKHLITATGQRVTLRCSPRSGDLSVYWYQQSLDQGLQFLIQYYNGEERAKGNILERFSAQQFPDLHSELNLSSLELGDSALYFCASGEREGRSDTQYFGPGTRLTVL.

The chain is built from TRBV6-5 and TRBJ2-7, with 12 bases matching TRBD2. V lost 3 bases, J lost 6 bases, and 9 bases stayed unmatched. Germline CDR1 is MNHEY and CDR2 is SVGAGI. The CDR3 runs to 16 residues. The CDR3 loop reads CASSYGLAGKPIEQYF. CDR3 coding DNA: TGTGCCAGCAGTTATGGACTAGCGGGAAAACCAATCGAGCAGTACTTC.

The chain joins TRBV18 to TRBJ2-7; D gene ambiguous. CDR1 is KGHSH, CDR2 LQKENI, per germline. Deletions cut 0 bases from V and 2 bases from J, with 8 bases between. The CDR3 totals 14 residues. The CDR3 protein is CASSPPTQTYEQYF. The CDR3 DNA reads TGTGCCAGCTCACCACCGACACAGACCTACGAGCAGTACTTC.

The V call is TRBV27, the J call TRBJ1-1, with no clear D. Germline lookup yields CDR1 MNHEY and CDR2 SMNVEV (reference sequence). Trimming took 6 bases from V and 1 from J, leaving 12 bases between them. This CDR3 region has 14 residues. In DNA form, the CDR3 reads TGTGCCAGCAGCCCCCTCCGACAGAACACTGAAGCTTTCTTT. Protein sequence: CASSPLRQNTEAFF.

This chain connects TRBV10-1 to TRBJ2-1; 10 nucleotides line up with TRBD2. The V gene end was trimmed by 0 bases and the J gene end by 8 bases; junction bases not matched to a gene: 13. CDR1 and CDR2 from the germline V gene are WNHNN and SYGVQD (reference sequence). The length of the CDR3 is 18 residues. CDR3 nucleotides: TGCGCCAGCAGTGAGTCGGGGTCTAGCGGGAGAGTCTGGGATGAGCAGTTCTTC. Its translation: CASSESGSSGRVWDEQFF.

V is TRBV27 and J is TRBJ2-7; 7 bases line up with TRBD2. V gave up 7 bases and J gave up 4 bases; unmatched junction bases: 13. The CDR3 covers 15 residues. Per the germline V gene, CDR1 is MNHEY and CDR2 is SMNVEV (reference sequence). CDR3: CASIGSWGGDYEQYF. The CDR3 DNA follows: TGTGCCAGCATTGGGAGCTGGGGGGGAGATTACGAGCAGTACTTC.